The rows below give T cell receptor beta chains drawn from one sample of a study of shared T cell receptors in the human thymus. Profiling relied on immunoSEQ multiplex PCR, and the TCRdb table lists in-frame clones only, not all of them. The repertoire holds hundreds of thousands of clones, with 88% as singletons. The same data also contributed to another study, on human thymus T cells.

The specimen was thymocytes. All receptors derive from a boy under two years old with a congenital heart defect. CDR3s include the opening cysteine and the closing phenylalanine or tryptophan. The D gene is left open where the match is weak. Clone size is shown for a subset of rows, as once, few, many or a class of expanded clone.

v_gene	j_gene	d_gene	abundance	CDR3nt	CDR3aa
TRBV27	TRBJ1-2	-	-	TGTGCCAGCAGCCCTGATTCCAGGGGTACCTATGGCTACACCTTC	CASSPDSRGTYGYTF
TRBV5-1	TRBJ2-6	TRBD1	-	TGCGCCAGCAGCCTTGGGGAAGAACAGGGGGCTGGGGCCAACGTCCTGACTTTC	CASSLGEEQGAGANVLTF
TRBV28	TRBJ2-7	TRBD2	once	TGTGCCAGCAGGCCTCTAGCGGGAGGGCCGCAGGAGCAGTACTTC	CASRPLAGGPQEQYF
TRBV11-3	TRBJ1-1	-	-	TGTGCCAGCAGCTTAGTTTCAGGGGAACCTTTCTTT	CASSLVSGEPFF
TRBV10-1	TRBJ2-7	TRBD2	-	TGCGCCAGCAGTGGGACTAGCGGGAGGCTGTACTTC	CASSGTSGRLYF
TRBV5-4	TRBJ2-4	-	-	TGTGCCAGCAGCCCGAGGGAGTCGGGCAAAAACATTCAGTACTTC	CASSPRESGKNIQYF
TRBV5-6	TRBJ1-2	-	once	TGTGCCAGCAGAGTGAGACAGGACGATGACGGCTACACCTTC	CASRVRQDDDGYTF
TRBV28	TRBJ2-5	TRBD1	-	TGTGCCAGCAGCCCAGGGGACAGGGGCGAGACCCAGTACTTC	CASSPGDRGETQYF
TRBV27	TRBJ2-1	TRBD2	-	TGTGCCAGCAGTCGGGCGACTAGCGCGGTATACAATGAGCAGTTCTTC	CASSRATSAVYNEQFF
TRBV25-1	TRBJ2-7	-	-	TGTGCCAGCAGTGACAACAGGGTGGTGCAGTACTTC	CASSDNRVVQYF
TRBV7-9	TRBJ2-2	TRBD2	-	TGTGCCAGCAGCTTAAGGCCCTACACTAGCGGGAGGAACACCGGGGAGCTGTTTTTT	CASSLRPYTSGRNTGELFF
TRBV19	TRBJ1-5	-	-	TGTGCCAGTATCCCTTCAGGGGCGAATCAGCCCCAGCATTTT	CASIPSGANQPQHF
TRBV5-1	TRBJ2-5	TRBD2	-	TGCGCCAGCAGTCGACTAGCGAGGGGGGAAGAGACCCAGTACTTC	CASSRLARGEETQYF
TRBV7-9	TRBJ2-7	TRBD1	-	TGTGCCAGCAGCTCGATTTCATCCGGGACAGGGGAGTGCAGGGAGCAGTACTTC	CASSSISSGTGECREQYF
TRBV29-1	TRBJ2-1	TRBD2	-	TGCAGCGTTGGAGCGGCGGGAGGAGGCCATGAGCAGTTCTTC	CSVGAAGGGHEQFF
TRBV2	TRBJ2-7	-	-	TGTGCCAGCAGTGAGGCCGAGCGCAGGGGTACCTACGAGCAGTACTTC	CASSEAERRGTYEQYF
TRBV5-1	TRBJ2-7	TRBD1	-	TGCGCCAGCAGCTTGGGAGGACAGGGCGGCTTCGCCTACGAGCAGTACTTC	CASSLGGQGGFAYEQYF
TRBV4-1	TRBJ2-7	-	-	TGCGCCAGCAGCCATGCCTCAACGACAGGTTTAACCTACGAGCAGTACTTC	CASSHASTTGLTYEQYF
TRBV28	TRBJ2-7	TRBD1	-	TGTGCCAGCAGTTTAGGGGTCGGGGTGGCAGGGGGTTCGTACGAGCAGTACTTC	CASSLGVGVAGGSYEQYF
TRBV2	TRBJ1-2	TRBD1	-	TGTGCCAGCAGTCCAGACCGGGACAGGGCCACAATCTATGGCTACACCTTC	CASSPDRDRATIYGYTF
TRBV6-4	TRBJ2-6	-	-	TGTGCCAGCAGTCACTATTCACAGGACTCTGGGGCCAACGTCCTGACTTTC	CASSHYSQDSGANVLTF
TRBV28	TRBJ2-1	TRBD2	-	TGTGCCAGCAGTCGACTAGCGGGACCTTACAATGAGCAGTTCTTC	CASSRLAGPYNEQFF
TRBV4-1	TRBJ2-3	TRBD1	-	TGCGCCAGCAGCTCTGACAGGGAGAGCACAGATACGCAGTATTTT	CASSSDRESTDTQYF
TRBV14	TRBJ2-2	TRBD2	-	TGTGCCAGCAGCCTCGGACTAGCGGGAGGGGGGACCGGGGAGCTGTTTTTT	CASSLGLAGGGTGELFF
TRBV30	TRBJ2-2	-	-	TGTGCCTGGACTCCCCTTGGTGGGGGCGGGTACACCGGGGAGCTGTTTTTT	CAWTPLGGGGYTGELFF
TRBV9	TRBJ2-3	TRBD1	once	TGTGCCAGCAGTACAGGGGGGCCAGATACGCAGTATTTT	CASSTGGPDTQYF
TRBV7-9	TRBJ2-3	-	-	TGTGCCAGCAGCTCTTTGTCAGATACGCAGTATTTT	CASSSLSDTQYF
TRBV4-1	TRBJ2-6	-	-	TGCGCCAGCAGCCAAGATGCAGGGGGGCATCTCTCTGGGGCCAACGTCCTGACTTTC	CASSQDAGGHLSGANVLTF
TRBV15	TRBJ1-1	TRBD1	-	TGTGCCACCAGCAGAGAGGGCTGCATGGGACAGGGGTACGCTGAAGCTTTCTTT	CATSREGCMGQGYAEAFF
TRBV5-4	TRBJ1-2	-	-	TGTGCCAGCAGCTTGCAGGGGCCCTATGGCTACACCTTC	CASSLQGPYGYTF
TRBV6-1	TRBJ2-3	-	-	TGTGCCAGCAGTGGGAGAATAGATACGCAGTATTTT	CASSGRIDTQYF
TRBV7-8	TRBJ2-5	-	-	TGTGCCAGCAGCCCCACCCCCCCCGGAGTCCAGACCCAGTACTTC	CASSPTPPGVQTQYF
TRBV4-3	TRBJ2-1	TRBD2	-	TGCGCCAGCAGCCAAGATTTGGTCGGGGGCGGGAGGGCGAGTTTCTCCTACAATGAGCAGTTCTTC	CASSQDLVGGGRASFSYNEQFF
TRBV4-3	TRBJ2-2	-	-	TGCGCCAGCAGCCACCTCCCCGCAGGGGGTTTGAGGGGGGAGGACCCCACCGGGGAGCTGTTTTTT	CASSHLPAGGLRGEDPTGELFF
TRBV6-5	TRBJ2-5	-	-	TGTGGCAACAGACCCGGAGCCCAGTACTTC	CGNRPGAQYF
TRBV11-2	TRBJ1-3	TRBD1	-	TGTGCCAGCAGCTGGGGGACAGGTGGAAACACCATATATTTT	CASSWGTGGNTIYF
TRBV6-1	TRBJ2-7	TRBD1	-	TGTGCCAGCAGTTCCCGGACAGGCGCCTACGAGCAGTACTTC	CASSSRTGAYEQYF
TRBV4-3	TRBJ2-6	-	once	TGCGCCAGCAGCCAAGATACCCTCGGCTCTGGGGCCAACGTCCTGACTTTC	CASSQDTLGSGANVLTF
TRBV14	TRBJ2-1	TRBD1	-	TGTGCCAGCAGCCACTCGACAGGGCACCTTCCTTACAATGAGCAGTTCTTC	CASSHSTGHLPYNEQFF
TRBV7-9	TRBJ2-7	-	-	TGTGCCAGCAGCTTAGACAGTTCCTACGAGCAGTACTTC	CASSLDSSYEQYF
TRBV27	TRBJ1-4	TRBD1	-	TGTGCCAGCAGCGGACCGGACAGGGGGCGTGAAAAACTGTTTTTT	CASSGPDRGREKLFF
TRBV14	TRBJ2-5	-	once	TGTGCCAGCAGCCCCCGACAACATCCAGAGACCCAGTACTTC	CASSPRQHPETQYF
TRBV18	TRBJ2-1	-	-	TGTGCCAGCTCACCACCCTTCCGAGATGAGCAGTTCTTC	CASSPPFRDEQFF
TRBV6-5	TRBJ2-5	TRBD2	-	TGTGCCAGCGGGGCGGGAGAGGAGACCCAGTACTTC	CASGAGEETQYF
TRBV6-5	TRBJ2-7	TRBD2	-	TGTGCCAGCAGTTACACCCCGAGTAGCGGGGTCGACGAGCAGTACTTC	CASSYTPSSGVDEQYF
TRBV6-1	TRBJ1-1	-	-	TGTGCCAGCAGTGAAGGGGGGCAGGATGAGGGCACTGAAGCTTTCTTT	CASSEGGQDEGTEAFF
TRBV15	TRBJ2-7	-	-	TGTGCCACCAGCCCCGACAGGTCCACCTACGAGCAGTACTTC	CATSPDRSTYEQYF
TRBV9	TRBJ2-2	TRBD2	-	TGTGCCAGCAGCGTAGGCGGGGGGCCCAACACCGGGGAGCTGTTTTTT	CASSVGGGPNTGELFF
TRBV6-5	TRBJ2-7	-	-	TGTGCCAGCAGTTATTCCCTCCGCGTCGGGACCTACGAGCAGTACTTC	CASSYSLRVGTYEQYF
TRBV20-1	TRBJ1-2	-	-	TGCAGTGCCCGACGGTCCGGGGGCTACACCTTC	CSARRSGGYTF
TRBV19	TRBJ2-5	-	-	TGTGCCAGCCAAGAAGGCCAGCGGAGGCAAGAGACCCAGTACTTC	CASQEGQRRQETQYF
TRBV15	TRBJ2-7	TRBD2	-	TGTGCCACCAGCAGAGACGGTGAGGTAGCGGGAGATACCTACGAGCAGTACTTC	CATSRDGEVAGDTYEQYF
TRBV9	TRBJ1-2	-	-	TGTGCCAGCAGCGTAGCTGTTCCCGGACATACCTATGGCTACACCTTC	CASSVAVPGHTYGYTF